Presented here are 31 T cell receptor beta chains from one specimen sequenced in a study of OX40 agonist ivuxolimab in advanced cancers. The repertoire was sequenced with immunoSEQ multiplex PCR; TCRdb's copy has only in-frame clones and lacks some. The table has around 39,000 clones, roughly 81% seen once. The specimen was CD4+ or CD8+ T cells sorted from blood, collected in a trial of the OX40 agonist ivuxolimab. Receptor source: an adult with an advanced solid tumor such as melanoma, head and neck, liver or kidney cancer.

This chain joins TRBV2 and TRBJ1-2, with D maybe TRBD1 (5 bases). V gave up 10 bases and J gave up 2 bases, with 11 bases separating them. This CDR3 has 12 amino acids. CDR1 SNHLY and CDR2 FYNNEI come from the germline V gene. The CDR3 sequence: CATAGGNYGYTF. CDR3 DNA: TGTGCCACAGCGGGGGGAAACTATGGCTACACCTTC. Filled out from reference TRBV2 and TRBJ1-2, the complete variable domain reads EPEVTQTPSHQVTQMGQEVILRCVPISNHLYFYWYRQILGQKVEFLVSFYNNEISEKSEIFDDQFSVERPDGSNFTLKIRSTKLEDSAMYFCATAGGNYGYTFGSGTRLTVV.

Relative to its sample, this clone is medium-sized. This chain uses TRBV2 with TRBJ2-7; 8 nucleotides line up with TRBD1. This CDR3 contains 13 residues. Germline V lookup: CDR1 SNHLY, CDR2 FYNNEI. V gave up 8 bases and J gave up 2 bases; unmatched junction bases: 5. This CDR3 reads CASCPDRAYEQYF. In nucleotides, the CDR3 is TGTGCCAGCTGCCCGGACAGGGCCTACGAGCAGTACTTC.

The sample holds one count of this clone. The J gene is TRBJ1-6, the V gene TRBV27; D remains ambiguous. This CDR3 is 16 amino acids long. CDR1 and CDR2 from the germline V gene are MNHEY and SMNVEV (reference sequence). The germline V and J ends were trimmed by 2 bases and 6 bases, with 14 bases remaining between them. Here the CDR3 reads CASSLMGRYINSPLHF. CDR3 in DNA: TGTGCCAGCAGTTTAATGGGTCGATACATTAATTCACCCCTCCACTTT.

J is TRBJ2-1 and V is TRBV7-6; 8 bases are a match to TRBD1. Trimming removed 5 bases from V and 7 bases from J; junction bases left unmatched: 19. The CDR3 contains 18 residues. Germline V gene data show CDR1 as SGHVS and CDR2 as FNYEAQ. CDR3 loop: CASSRQGSSPGPGNEQFF. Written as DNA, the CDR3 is TGTGCCAGCAGCCGACAGGGGTCTTCGCCGGGGCCTGGTAATGAGCAGTTCTTC.

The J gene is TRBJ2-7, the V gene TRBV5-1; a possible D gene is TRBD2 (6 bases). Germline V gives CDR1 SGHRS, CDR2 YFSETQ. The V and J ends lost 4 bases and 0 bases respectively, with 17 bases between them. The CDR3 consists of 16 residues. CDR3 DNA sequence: TGCGCCAGCAGCGCCGGACTATCACCCTCCTCCTACGAGCAGTACTTC. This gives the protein CASSAGLSPSSYEQYF.

The CDR3 DNA follows: TGTGCCAGCAGCCCCAAAGGGGCCTACTCTGGGGCCAACGTCCTGACTTTC. As protein: CASSPKGAYSGANVLTF. V usage is TRBV5-6 and J usage is TRBJ2-6; tentative D call: TRBD1 (5 bases). This CDR3 comprises 17 residues. The ends were cut back, 4 bases at V and 0 bases at J, with 14 bases in the middle. Germline loops: CDR1 SGHDT, CDR2 YYEEEE.

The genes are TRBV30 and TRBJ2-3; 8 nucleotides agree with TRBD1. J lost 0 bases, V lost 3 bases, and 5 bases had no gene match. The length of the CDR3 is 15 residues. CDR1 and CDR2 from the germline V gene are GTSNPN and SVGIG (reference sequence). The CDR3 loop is CAWSLTGGSTDTQYF. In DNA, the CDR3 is TGTGCCTGGAGCCTTACAGGGGGGAGCACAGATACGCAGTATTTT.

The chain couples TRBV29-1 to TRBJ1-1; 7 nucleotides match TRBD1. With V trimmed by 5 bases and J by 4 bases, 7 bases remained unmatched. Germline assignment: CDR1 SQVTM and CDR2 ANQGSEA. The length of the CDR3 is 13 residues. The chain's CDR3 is CSVYRGSGTEAFF. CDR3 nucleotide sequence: TGCAGCGTTTACAGGGGTTCGGGCACTGAAGCTTTCTTT.

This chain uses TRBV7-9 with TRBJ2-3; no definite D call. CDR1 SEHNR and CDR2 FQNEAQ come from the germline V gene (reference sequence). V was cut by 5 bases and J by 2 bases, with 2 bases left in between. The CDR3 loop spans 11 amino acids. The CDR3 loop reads CASSLTDTQYF. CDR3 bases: TGTGCCAGCAGCCTCACAGATACGCAGTATTTT.

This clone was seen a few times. The CDR3, as DNA: TGTGCCAGCAGCTTAACGGGAGGGAAAAACATTCAGTACTTC. Protein product: CASSLTGGKNIQYF. This rearrangement joins TRBV7-9 to TRBJ2-4; TRBD2 agrees at 8 bases. Looked up from germline, CDR1 is SEHNR and CDR2 is FQNEAQ (reference sequence). Trimming took 2 bases from V and 4 from J; bases not matched to a gene: 1. This CDR3 is 14 amino acids long.

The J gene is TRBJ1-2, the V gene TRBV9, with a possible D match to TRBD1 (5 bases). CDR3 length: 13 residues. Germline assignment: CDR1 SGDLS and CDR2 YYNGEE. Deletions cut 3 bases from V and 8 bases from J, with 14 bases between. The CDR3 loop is CASSEGPRRGYTF. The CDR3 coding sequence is TGTGCCAGCAGCGAGGGACCGCGGCGGGGCTACACCTTC.

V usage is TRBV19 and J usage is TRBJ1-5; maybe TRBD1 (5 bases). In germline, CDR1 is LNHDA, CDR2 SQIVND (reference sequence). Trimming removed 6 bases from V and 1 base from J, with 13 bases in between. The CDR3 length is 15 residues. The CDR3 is CASRVTASSNQPQHF. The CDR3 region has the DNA TGTGCCAGTAGGGTGACAGCATCCAGCAATCAGCCCCAGCATTTT.

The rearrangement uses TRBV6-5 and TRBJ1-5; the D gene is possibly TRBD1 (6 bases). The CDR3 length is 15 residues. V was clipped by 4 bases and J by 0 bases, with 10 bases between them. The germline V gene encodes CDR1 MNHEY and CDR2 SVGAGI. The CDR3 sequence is CASSLAGVSNQPQHF. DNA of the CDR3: TGTGCCAGCAGTTTGGCAGGGGTTAGCAATCAGCCCCAGCATTTT.

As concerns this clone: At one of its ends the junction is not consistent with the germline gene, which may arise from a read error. CDR3 residues: CASSLSPFGGGISYEQYF. The CDR3 DNA reads TGTGCCAGCAGCTTATCCCCTTTTGGGGGAGGTATCTCCTACGAGCAGTACTTC. This rearrangement joins TRBV28 to TRBJ2-7, with D possibly being TRBD2 (6 bases). The CDR3 sequence is 18 residues long. The germline CDR1 and CDR2 sequences are MDHEN and SYDVKM.

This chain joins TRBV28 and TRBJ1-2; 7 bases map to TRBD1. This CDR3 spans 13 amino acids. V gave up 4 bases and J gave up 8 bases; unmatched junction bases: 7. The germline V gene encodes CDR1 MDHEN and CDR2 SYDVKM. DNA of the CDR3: TGTGCCAGCAGTTCGACAGGGCGGGTAGGCTACACCTTC. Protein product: CASSSTGRVGYTF.

The CDR3 here is CASSPRQGQGFHEQYF. CDR3 in DNA: TGTGCCAGCAGCCCTAGGCAAGGACAGGGTTTCCACGAGCAGTACTTC. This rearrangement joins TRBV14 to TRBJ2-7; the match to TRBD1 covers 8 bases. Germline values: CDR1 SGHDN, CDR2 FVKESK. The trim removed 4 bases at V and 5 bases at J, leaving 13 bases unmatched. The CDR3 runs 16 residues. Full variable domain (remainder filled in from reference TRBV14 and TRBJ2-7): EAGVTQFPSHSVIEKGQTVTLRCDPISGHDNLYWYRRVMGKEIKFLLHFVKESKQDESGMPNNRFLAERTGGTYSTLKVQPAELEDSGVYFCASSPRQGQGFHEQYFGPGTRLTVT.

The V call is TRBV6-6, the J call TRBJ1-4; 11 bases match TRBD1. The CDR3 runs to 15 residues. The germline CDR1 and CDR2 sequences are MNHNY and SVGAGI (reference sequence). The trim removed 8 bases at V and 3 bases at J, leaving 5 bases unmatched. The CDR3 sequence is CASRDRGFANEKLFF. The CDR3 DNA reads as TGTGCCAGCCGGGACAGGGGGTTTGCTAATGAAAAACTGTTTTTT.

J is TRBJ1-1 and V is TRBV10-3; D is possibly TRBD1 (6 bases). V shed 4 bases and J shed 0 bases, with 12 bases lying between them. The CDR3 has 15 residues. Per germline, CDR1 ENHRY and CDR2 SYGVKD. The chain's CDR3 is CAISGQDQMNTEAFF. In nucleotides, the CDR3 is TGTGCCATCAGTGGACAGGATCAGATGAACACTGAAGCTTTCTTT.

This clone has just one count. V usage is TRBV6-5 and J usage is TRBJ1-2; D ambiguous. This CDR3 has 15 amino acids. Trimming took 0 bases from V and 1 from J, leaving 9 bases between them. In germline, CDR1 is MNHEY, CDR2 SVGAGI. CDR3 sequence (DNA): TGTGCCAGCAGTTACTCGGGGAGGAATAACTATGGCTACACCTTC. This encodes CASSYSGRNNYGYTF.

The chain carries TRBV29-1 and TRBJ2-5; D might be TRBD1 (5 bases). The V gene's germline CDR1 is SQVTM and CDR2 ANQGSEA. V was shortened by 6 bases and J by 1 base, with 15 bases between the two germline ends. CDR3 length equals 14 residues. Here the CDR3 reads CSVRQRRAQETQYF. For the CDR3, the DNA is TGCAGCGTACGACAGAGAAGAGCCCAAGAGACCCAGTACTTC.

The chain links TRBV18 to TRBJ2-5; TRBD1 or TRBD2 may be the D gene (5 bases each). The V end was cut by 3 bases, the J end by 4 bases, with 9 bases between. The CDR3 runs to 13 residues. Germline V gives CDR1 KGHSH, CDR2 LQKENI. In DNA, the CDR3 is TGTGCCAGCTCACCTGGGACCGTAGAGACCCAGTACTTC. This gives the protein CASSPGTVETQYF.

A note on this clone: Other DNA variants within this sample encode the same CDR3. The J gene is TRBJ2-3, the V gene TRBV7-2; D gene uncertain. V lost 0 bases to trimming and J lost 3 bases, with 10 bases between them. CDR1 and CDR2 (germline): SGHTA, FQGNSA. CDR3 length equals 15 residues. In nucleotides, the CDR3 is TGTGCCAGCAGCTTAGCGGGGTTGGGTACAGATACGCAGTATTTT. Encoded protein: CASSLAGLGTDTQYF.

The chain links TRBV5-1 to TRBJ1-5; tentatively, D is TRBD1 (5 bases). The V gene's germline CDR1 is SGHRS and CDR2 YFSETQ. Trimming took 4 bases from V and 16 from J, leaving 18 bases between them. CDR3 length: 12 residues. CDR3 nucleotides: TGCGCCAGCAGCGGGGGGGACTCACCAGGTCATTTT. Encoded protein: CASSGGDSPGHF.

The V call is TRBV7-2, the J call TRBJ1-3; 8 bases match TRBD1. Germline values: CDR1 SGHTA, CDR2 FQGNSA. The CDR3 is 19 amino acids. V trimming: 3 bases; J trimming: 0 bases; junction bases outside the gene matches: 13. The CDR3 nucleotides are TGTGCCAGCAGCTTTAATCGACTATCTGACAGGGGCTCTGGAAACACCATATATTTT. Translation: CASSFNRLSDRGSGNTIYF. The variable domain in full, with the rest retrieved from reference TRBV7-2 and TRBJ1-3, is GAGVSQSPSNKVTEKGKDVELRCDPISGHTALYWYRQSLGQGLEFLIYFQGNSAPDKSGLPSDRFSAERTGGSVSTLTIQRTQQEDSAVYLCASSFNRLSDRGSGNTIYFGEGSWLTVV.

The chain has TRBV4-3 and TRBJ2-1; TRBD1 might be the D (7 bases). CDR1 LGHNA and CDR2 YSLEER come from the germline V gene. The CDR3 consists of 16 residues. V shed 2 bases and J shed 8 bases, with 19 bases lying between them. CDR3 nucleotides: TGCGCCAGCAGCCAACTTGACAGGGATAGGGAGGATGAGCAGTTCTTC. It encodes CASSQLDRDREDEQFF.

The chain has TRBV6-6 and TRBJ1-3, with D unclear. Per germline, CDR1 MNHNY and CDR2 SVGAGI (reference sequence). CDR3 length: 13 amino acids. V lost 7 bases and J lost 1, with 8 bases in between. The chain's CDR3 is CASTSESGNTIYF. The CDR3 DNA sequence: TGTGCCAGCACCTCGGAGTCTGGAAACACCATATATTTT.

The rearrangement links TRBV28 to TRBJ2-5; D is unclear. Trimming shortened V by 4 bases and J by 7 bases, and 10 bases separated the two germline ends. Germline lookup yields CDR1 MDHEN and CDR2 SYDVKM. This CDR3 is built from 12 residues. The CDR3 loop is CASSWALGTQYF. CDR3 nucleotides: TGTGCCAGCAGTTGGGCCTTAGGGACCCAGTACTTC.

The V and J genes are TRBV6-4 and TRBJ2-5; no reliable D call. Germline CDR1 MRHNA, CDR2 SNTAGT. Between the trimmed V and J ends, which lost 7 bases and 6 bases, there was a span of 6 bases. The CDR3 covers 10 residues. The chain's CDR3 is CASKMKTQYF. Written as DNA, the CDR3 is TGTGCCAGCAAAATGAAGACCCAGTACTTC.

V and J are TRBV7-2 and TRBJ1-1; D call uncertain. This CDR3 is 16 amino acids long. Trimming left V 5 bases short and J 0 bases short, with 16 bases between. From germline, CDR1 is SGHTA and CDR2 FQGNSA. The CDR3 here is CASSPQGPNMNTEAFF. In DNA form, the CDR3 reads TGTGCCAGCAGCCCCCAAGGCCCAAACATGAACACTGAAGCTTTCTTT.

CDR3 DNA: TGTGCCAGCAGCCTTAATCTCGGAAACACCATATATTTT. Amino acid sequence: CASSLNLGNTIYF. The V gene is TRBV7-7, the J gene TRBJ1-3; D is unresolved. V lost 5 bases to trimming and J lost 4 bases, with 9 bases between them. The germline V gene has CDR1 SSHAT and CDR2 FNYEAQ (reference sequence). This CDR3 has 13 amino acids. Together with reference TRBV7-7 and TRBJ1-3, the CDR3 gives the full variable domain: GAGVSQSPRYKVTKRGQDVTLRCDPISSHATLYWYQQALGQGPEFLTYFNYEAQPDKSGLPSDRFSAERPEGSISTLTIQRTEQRDSAMYRCASSLNLGNTIYFGEGSWLTVV.

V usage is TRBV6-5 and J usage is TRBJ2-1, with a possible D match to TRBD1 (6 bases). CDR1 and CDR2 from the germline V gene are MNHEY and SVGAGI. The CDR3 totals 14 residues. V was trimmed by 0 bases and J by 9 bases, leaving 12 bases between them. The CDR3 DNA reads TGTGCCAGCAGTTACTCACGGACAGCCCGTGAGCAGTTCTTC. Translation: CASSYSRTAREQFF.